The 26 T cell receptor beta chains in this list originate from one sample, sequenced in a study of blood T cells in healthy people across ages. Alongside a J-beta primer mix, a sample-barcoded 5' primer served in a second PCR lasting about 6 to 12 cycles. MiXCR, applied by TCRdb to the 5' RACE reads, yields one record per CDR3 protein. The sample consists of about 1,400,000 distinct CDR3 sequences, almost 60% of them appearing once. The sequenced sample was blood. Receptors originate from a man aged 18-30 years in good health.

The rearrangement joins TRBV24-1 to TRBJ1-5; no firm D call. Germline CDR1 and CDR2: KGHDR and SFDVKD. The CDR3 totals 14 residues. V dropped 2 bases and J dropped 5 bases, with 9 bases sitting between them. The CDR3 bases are TGTGCCACCAGTGATTATACTGGGGATCAGCCCCAGCATTTT. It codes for CATSDYTGDQPQHF.

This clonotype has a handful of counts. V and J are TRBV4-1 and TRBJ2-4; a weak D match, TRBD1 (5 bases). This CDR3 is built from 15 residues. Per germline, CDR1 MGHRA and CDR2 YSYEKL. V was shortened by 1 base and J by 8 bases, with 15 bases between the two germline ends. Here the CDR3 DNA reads TGCGCCAGCAGCCAAGTGGGCCTAGGGGCGGACATTCAGTACTTC. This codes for CASSQVGLGADIQYF.

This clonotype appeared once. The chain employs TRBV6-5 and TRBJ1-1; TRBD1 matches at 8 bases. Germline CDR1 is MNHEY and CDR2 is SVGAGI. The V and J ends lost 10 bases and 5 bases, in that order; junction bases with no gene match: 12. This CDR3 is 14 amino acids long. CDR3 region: CATRVTGEGTEAFF. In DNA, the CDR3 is TGTGCCACCAGGGTGACAGGGGAGGGTACTGAAGCTTTCTTT.

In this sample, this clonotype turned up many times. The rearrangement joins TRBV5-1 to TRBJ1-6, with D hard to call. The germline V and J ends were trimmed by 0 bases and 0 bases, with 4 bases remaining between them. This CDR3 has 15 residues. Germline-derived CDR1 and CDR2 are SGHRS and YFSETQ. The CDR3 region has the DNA TGCGCCAGCAGCTTGGGCAGCTCCTATAATTCACCCCTCCACTTT. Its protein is CASSLGSSYNSPLHF.

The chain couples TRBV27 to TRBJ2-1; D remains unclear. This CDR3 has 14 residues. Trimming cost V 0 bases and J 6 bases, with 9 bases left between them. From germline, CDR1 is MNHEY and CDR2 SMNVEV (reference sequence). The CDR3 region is CASSLSIVINEQFF. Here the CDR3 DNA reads TGTGCCAGCAGTTTATCGATCGTTATCAATGAGCAGTTCTTC.

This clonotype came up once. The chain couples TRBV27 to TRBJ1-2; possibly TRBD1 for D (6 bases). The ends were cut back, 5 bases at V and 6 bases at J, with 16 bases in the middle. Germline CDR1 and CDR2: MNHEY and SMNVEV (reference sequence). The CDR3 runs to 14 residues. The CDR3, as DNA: TGTGCCAGCAGTACCCTACAGGGACCAGATGGCTACACCTTC. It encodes CASSTLQGPDGYTF.

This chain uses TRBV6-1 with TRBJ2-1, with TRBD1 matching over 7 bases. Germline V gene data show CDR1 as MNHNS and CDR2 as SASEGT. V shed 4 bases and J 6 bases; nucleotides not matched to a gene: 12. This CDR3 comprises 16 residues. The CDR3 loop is CASSVGQGERSNEQFF. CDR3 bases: TGTGCCAGCAGTGTGGGGCAGGGGGAGAGGTCCAATGAGCAGTTCTTC.

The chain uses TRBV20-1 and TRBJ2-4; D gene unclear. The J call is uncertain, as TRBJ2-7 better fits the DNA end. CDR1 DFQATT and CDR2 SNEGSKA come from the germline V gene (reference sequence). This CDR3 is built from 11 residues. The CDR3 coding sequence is TGCAGTGCAGACTGGGCTTACGAGCAGTACTTC. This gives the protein CSADWAYEQYF.

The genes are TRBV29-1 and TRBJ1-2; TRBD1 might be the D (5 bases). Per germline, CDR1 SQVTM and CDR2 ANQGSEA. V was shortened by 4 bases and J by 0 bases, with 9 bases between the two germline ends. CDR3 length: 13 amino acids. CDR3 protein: CSVGTGTNYGYTF. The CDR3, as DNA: TGCAGCGTTGGAACAGGAACTAACTATGGCTACACCTTC. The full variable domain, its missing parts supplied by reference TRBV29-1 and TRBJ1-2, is SAVISQKPSRDICQRGTSLTIQCQVDSQVTMMFWYRQQPGQSLTLIATANQGSEATYESGFVIDKFPISRPNLTFSTLTVSNMSPEDSSIYLCSVGTGTNYGYTFGSGTRLTVV.

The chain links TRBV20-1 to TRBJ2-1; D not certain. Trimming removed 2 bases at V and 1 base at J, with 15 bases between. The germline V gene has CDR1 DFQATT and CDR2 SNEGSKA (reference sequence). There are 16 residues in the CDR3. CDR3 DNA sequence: TGCAGTGCTAGAATGGACCTGGGCGGTTCCTACAATGAGCAGTTCTTC. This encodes CSARMDLGGSYNEQFF.

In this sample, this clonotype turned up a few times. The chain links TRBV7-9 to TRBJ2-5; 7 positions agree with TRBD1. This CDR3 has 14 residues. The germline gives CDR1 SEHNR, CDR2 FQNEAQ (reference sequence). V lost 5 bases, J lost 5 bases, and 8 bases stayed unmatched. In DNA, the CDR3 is TGTGCCAGCAGCAGTGACAGGGTTTGGGAGACCCAGTACTTC. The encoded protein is CASSSDRVWETQYF.

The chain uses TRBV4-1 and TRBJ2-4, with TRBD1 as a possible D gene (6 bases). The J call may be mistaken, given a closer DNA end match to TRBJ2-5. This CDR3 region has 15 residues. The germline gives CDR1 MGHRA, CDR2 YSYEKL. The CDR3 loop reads CASSQNTGIGETQYF. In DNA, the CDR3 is TGCGCCAGCAGCCAGAATACAGGGATAGGTGAGACCCAGTACTTC.

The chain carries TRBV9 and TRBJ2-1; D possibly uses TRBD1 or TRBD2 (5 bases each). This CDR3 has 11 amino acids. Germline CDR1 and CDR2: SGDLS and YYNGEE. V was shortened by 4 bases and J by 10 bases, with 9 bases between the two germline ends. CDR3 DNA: TGTGCCAGCAGCATCGGGGCGGAGCAGTTCTTC. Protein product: CASSIGAEQFF. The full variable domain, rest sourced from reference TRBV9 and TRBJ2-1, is DSGVTQTPKHLITATGQRVTLRCSPRSGDLSVYWYQQSLDQGLQFLIQYYNGEERAKGNILERFSAQQFPDLHSELNLSSLELGDSALYFCASSIGAEQFFGPGTRLTVL.

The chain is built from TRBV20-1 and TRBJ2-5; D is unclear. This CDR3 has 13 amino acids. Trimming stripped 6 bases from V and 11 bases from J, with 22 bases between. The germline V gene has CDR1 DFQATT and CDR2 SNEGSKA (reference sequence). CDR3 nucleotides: TGCAGTGCAGCTACGGACGGAATGATGGAGCAGTACTTC. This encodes CSAATDGMMEQYF.

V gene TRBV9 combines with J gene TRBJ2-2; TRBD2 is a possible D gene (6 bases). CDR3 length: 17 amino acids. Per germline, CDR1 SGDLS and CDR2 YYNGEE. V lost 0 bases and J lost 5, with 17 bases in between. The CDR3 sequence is CASSVAGGVLRTGELFF. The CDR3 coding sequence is TGTGCCAGCAGCGTAGCAGGCGGGGTTCTTCGTACCGGGGAGCTGTTTTTT.

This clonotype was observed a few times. In DNA, the CDR3 is TGTGCCAGCAGCTTAGCACTGTCAAGCAATCAGCCCCAGCATTTT. Translated, it gives CASSLALSSNQPQHF. J is TRBJ1-5 and V is TRBV7-8; D uncertain. The germline V and J ends were trimmed by 0 bases and 1 base, with 7 bases remaining between them. CDR3 length equals 15 residues. Per the germline V gene, CDR1 is SGHVS and CDR2 is FQNEAQ.

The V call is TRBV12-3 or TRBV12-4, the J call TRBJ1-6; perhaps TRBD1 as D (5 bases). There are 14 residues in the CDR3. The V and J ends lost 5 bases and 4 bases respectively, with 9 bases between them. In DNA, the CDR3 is TGTGCCAGCAGTGTGGGGGATTATAATTCACCCCTCCACTTT. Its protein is CASSVGDYNSPLHF.

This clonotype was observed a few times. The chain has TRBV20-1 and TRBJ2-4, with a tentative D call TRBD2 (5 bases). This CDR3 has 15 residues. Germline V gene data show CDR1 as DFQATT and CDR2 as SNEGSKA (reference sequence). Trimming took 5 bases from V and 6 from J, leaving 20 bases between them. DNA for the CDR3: TGCAGTGCTCCGCGGTGGCTAGAGGGTCCAAACATTCAGTACTTC. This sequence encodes CSAPRWLEGPNIQYF.

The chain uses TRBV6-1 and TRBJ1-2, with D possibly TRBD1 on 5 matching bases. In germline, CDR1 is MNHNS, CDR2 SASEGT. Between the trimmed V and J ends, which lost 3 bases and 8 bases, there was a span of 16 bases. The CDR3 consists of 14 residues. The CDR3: CASSEQQAPGGYTF. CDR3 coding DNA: TGTGCCAGCAGTGAGCAACAGGCCCCGGGGGGCTACACCTTC.

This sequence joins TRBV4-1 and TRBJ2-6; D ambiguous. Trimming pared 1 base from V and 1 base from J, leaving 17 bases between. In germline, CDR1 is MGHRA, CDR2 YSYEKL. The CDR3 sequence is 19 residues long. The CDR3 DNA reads TGCGCCAGCAGCCAAGTGGCCCTAATTGTAGGTTCTGGGGCCAACGTCCTGACTTTC. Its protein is CASSQVALIVGSGANVLTF.

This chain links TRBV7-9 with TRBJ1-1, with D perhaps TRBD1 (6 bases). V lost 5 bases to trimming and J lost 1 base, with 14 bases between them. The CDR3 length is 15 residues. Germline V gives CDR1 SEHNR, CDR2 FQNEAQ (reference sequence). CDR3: CASSPEGGQNTEAFF. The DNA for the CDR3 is TGTGCCAGCAGCCCGGAAGGGGGACAGAACACTGAAGCTTTCTTT.

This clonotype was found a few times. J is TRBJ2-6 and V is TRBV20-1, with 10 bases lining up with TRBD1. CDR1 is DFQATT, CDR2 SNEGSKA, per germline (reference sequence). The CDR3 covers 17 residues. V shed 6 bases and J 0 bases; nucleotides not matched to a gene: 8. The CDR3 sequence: CSAHLGTGDSGANVLTF. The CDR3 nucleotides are TGCAGTGCCCACCTCGGGACAGGGGACTCTGGGGCCAACGTCCTGACTTTC.

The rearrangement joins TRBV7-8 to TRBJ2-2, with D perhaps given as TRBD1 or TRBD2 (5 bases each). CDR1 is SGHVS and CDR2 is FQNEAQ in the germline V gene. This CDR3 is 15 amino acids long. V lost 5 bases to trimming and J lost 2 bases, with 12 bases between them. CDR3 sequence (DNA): TGTGCCAGCAGCGAGGGGACCGTCAACACCGGGGAGCTGTTTTTT. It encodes CASSEGTVNTGELFF.

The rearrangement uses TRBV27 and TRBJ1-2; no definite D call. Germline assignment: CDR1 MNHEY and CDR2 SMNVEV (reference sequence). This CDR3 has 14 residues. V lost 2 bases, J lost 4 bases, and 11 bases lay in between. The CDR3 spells CASSLTERSYGYTF. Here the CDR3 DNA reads TGTGCCAGCAGTTTAACAGAGCGAAGCTATGGCTACACCTTC.

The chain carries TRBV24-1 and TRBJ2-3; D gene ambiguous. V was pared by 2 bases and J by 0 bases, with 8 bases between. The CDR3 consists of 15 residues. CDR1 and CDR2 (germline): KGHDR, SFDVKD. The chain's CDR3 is CATSDWARSTDTQYF. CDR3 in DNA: TGTGCCACCAGTGATTGGGCCCGTAGCACAGATACGCAGTATTTT.

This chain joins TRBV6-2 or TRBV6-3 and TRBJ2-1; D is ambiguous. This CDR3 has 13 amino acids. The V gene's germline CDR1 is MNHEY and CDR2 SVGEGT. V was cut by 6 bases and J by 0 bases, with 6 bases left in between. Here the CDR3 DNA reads TGTGCCAGCAGGGCGGTCTCCTACAATGAGCAGTTCTTC. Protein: CASRAVSYNEQFF.